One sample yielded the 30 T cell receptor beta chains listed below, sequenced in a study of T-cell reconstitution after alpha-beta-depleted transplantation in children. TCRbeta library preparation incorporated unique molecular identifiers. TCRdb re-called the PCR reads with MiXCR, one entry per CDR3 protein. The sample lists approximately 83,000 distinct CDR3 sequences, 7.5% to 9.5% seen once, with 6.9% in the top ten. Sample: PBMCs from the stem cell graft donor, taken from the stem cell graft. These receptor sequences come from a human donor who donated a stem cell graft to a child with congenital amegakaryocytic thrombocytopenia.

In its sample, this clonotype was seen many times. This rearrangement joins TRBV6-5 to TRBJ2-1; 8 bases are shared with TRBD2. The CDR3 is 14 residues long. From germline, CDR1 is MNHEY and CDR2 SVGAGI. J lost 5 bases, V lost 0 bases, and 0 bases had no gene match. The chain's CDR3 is CASSYSGLDNEQFF. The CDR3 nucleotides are TGTGCCAGCAGTTACTCGGGACTAGACAATGAGCAGTTCTTC.

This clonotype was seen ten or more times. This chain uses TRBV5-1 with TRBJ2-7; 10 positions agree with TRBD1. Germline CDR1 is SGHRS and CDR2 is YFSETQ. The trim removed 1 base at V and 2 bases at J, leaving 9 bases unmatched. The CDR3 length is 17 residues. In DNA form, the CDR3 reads TGCGCCAGCAGCTTGATGGACGGGACAGGGGTTACCTACGAGCAGTACTTC. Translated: CASSLMDGTGVTYEQYF.

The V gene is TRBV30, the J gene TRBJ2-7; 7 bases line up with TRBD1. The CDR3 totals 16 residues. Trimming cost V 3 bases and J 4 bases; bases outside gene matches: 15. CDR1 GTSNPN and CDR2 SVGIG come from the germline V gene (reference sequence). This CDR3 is CAWRPSLGRGRYEQYF. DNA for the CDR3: TGTGCCTGGAGACCCTCGCTGGGAAGGGGGCGTTACGAGCAGTACTTC.

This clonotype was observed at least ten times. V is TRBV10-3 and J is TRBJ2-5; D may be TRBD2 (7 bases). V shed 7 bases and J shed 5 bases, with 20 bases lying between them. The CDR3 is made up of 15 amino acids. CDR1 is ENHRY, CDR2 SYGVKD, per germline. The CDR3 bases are TGTGCCATCAAGGGGGGGCCCGGGGCGGAGGAGACCCAGTACTTC. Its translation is CAIKGGPGAEETQYF.

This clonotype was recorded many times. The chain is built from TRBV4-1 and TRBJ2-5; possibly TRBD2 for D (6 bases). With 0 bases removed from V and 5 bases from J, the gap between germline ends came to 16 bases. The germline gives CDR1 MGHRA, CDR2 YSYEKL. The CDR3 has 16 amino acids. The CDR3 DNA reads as TGCGCCAGCAGCCAAGAGCGGAGGGCCCCAGGGGAGACCCAGTACTTC. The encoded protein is CASSQERRAPGETQYF.

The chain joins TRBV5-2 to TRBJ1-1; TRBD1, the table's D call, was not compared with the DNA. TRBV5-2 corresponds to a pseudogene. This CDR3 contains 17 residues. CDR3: CARSPGQGASENTEAFF. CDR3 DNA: TGTGCCAGGAGCCCCGGACAGGGGGCTTCTGAAAACACTGAAGCTTTCTTT.

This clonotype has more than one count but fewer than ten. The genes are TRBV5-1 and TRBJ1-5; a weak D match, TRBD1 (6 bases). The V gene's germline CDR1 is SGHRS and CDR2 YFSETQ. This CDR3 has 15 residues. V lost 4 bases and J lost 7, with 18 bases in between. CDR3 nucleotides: TGCGCCAGCAGCCCCGGGGACACGGGGAGCCAGCCCCAGCATTTT. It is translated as CASSPGDTGSQPQHF. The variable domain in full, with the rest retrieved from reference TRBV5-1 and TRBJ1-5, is KAGVTQTPRYLIKTRGQQVTLSCSPISGHRSVSWYQQTPGQGLQFLFEYFSETQRNKGNFPGRFSGRQFSNSRSEMNVSTLELGDSALYLCASSPGDTGSQPQHFGDGTRLSIL.

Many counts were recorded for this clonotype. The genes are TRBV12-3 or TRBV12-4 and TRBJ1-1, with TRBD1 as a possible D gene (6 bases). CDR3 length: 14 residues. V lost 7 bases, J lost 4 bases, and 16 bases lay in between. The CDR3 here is CASITQGLATEAFF. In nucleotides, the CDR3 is TGTGCCAGCATCACCCAGGGGCTGGCCACTGAAGCTTTCTTT.

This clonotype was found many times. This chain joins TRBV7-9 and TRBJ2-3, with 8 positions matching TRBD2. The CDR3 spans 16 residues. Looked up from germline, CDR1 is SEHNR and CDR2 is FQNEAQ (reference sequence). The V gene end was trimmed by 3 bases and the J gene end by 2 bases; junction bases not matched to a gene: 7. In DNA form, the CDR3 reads TGTGCCAGCAGCTTCCCCCTAGCGGGCGTCACAGATACGCAGTATTTT. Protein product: CASSFPLAGVTDTQYF.

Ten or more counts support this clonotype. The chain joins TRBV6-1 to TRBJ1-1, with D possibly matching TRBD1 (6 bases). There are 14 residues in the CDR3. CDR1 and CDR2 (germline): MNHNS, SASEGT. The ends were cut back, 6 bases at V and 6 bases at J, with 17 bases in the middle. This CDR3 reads CASSRGAPTAEAFF. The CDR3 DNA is TGTGCCAGCAGCCGGGGGGCCCCAACGGCTGAAGCTTTCTTT.

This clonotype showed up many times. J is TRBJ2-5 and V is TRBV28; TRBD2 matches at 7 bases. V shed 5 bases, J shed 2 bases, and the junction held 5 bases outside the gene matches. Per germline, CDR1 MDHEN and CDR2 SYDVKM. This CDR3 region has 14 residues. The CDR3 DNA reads TGTGCCAGCAGTCGTCTAGCGGTTCAAGAGACCCAGTACTTC. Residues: CASSRLAVQETQYF. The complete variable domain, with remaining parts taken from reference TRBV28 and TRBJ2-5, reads DVKVTQSSRYLVKRTGEKVFLECVQDMDHENMFWYRQDPGLGLRLIYFSYDVKMKEKGDIPEGYSVSREKKERFSLILESASTNQTSMYLCASSRLAVQETQYFGPGTRLLVL.

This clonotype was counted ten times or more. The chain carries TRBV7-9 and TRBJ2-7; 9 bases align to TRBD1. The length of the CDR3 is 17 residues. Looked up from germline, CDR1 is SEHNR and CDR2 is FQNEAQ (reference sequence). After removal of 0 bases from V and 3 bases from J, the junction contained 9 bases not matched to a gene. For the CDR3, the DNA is TGTGCCAGCAGCTTAGCGCATGGAGGACAGGGGAGCTACGAGCAGTACTTC. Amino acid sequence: CASSLAHGGQGSYEQYF.

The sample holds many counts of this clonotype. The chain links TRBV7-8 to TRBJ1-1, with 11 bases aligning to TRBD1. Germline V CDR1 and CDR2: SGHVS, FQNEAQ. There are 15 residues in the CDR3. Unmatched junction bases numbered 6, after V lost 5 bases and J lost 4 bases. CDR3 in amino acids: CASSRRGTGGTEAFF. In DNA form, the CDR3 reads TGTGCCAGCAGCCGTCGTGGGACAGGGGGCACTGAAGCTTTCTTT.

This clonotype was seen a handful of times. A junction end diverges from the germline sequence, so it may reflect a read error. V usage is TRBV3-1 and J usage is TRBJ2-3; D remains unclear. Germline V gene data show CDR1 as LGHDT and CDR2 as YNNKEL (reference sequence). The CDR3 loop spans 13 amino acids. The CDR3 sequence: CAISETRGDTQYF. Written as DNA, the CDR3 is TGTGCCATCAGCGAGACCCGTGGAGATACGCAGTATTTT.

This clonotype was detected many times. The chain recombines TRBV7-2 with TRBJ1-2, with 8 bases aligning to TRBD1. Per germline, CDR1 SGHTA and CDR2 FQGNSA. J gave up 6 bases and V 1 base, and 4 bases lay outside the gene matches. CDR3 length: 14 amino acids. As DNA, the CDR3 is TGTGCCAGCAGCTTAGACGCAGGGGGCGATGGCTACACCTTC. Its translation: CASSLDAGGDGYTF.

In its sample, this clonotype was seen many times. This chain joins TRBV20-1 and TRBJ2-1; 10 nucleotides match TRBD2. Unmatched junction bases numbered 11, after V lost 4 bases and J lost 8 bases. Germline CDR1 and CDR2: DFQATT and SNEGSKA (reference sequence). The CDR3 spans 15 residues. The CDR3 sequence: CSAKNLAGDMDEQFF. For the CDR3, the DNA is TGCAGTGCTAAGAACCTAGCGGGAGACATGGATGAGCAGTTCTTC.

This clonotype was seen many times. CDR3 nucleotide sequence: TGTGCCAGCAGTTTTCGGGGGGAACAGAGGTACGAGCAGTACTTC. Translating gives CASSFRGEQRYEQYF. V usage is TRBV12-3 or TRBV12-4 and J usage is TRBJ2-7; 7 nucleotides line up with TRBD2. The CDR3 has 15 amino acids. Germline trimming cut 3 bases from V and 4 bases from J; bases unmatched to any gene: 9.

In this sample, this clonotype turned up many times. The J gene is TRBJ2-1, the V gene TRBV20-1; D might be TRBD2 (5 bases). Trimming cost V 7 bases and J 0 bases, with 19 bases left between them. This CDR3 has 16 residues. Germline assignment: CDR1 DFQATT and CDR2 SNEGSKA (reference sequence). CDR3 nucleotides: TGCAGTGTTGGACGGGATCCATCATACTCCTACAATGAGCAGTTCTTC. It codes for CSVGRDPSYSYNEQFF.

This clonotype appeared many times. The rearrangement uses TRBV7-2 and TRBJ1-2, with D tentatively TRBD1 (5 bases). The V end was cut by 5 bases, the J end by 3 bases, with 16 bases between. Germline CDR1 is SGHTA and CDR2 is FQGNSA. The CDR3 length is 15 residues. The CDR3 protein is CASSPPGDPHYGYTF. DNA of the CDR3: TGTGCCAGCAGCCCTCCTGGGGACCCTCACTATGGCTACACCTTC.

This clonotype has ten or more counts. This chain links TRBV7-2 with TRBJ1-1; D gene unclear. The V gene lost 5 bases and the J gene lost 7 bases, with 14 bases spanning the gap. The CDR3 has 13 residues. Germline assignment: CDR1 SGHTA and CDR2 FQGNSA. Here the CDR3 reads CASSVPGVHEAFF. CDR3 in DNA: TGTGCCAGCAGCGTGCCGGGAGTTCATGAAGCTTTCTTT. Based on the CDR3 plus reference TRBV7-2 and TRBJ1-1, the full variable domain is GAGVSQSPSNKVTEKGKDVELRCDPISGHTALYWYRQSLGQGLEFLIYFQGNSAPDKSGLPSDRFSAERTGGSVSTLTIQRTQQEDSAVYLCASSVPGVHEAFFGQGTRLTVV.

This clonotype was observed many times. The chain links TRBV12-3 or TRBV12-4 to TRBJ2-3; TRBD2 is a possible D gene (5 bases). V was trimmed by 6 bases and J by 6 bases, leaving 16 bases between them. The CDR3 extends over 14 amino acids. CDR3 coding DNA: TGTGCCAGCAGGCCGTCCGCGGGTTCCGATACGCAGTATTTT. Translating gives CASRPSAGSDTQYF.

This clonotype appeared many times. The CDR3 reads CASSDLAKNIQYF. CDR3 bases: TGCGCCAGCAGTGACTTAGCCAAAAACATTCAGTACTTC. The rearrangement joins TRBV10-2 to TRBJ2-4; D is uncertain. Trimming cost V 3 bases and J 0 bases, with 3 bases left between them. The germline CDR1 and CDR2 sequences are WSHSY and SAAADI. The CDR3 covers 13 residues.

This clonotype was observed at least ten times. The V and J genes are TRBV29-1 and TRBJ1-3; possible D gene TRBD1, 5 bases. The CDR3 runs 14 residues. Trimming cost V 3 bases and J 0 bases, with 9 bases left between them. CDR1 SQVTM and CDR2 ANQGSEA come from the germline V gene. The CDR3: CSVERQLSGNTIYF. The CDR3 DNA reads TGCAGCGTTGAGCGACAGCTCTCTGGAAACACCATATATTTT.

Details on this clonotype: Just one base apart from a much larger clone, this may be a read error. Here the CDR3 reads CASSFGCTSTDTQYF. CDR3 in DNA: TGCGCCAGCAGCTTCGGATGTACTAGCACAGATACGCAGTATTTT. The chain uses TRBV5-1 and TRBJ2-3, with no clear D. The CDR3 sequence is 15 residues long. CDR1 is SGHRS, CDR2 YFSETQ, per germline. The V and J ends lost 2 bases and 0 bases respectively, with 10 bases between them.

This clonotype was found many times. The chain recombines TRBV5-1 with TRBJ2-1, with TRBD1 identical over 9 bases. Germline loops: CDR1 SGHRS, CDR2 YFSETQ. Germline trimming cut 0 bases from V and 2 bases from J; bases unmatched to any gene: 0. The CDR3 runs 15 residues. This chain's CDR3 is CASSLGDRAYNEQFF. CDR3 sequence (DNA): TGCGCCAGCAGCTTGGGGGACAGGGCCTACAATGAGCAGTTCTTC. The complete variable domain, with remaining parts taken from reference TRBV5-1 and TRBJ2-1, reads KAGVTQTPRYLIKTRGQQVTLSCSPISGHRSVSWYQQTPGQGLQFLFEYFSETQRNKGNFPGRFSGRQFSNSRSEMNVSTLELGDSALYLCASSLGDRAYNEQFFGPGTRLTVL.

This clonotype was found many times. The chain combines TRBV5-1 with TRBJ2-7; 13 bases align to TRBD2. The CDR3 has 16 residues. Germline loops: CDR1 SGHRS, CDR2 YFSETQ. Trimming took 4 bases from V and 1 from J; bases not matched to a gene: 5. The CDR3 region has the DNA TGCGCCAGCAGCCTACTAGCGGGAGGGCGTTCCTACGAGCAGTACTTC. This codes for CASSLLAGGRSYEQYF. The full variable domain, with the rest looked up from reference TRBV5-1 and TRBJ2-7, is KAGVTQTPRYLIKTRGQQVTLSCSPISGHRSVSWYQQTPGQGLQFLFEYFSETQRNKGNFPGRFSGRQFSNSRSEMNVSTLELGDSALYLCASSLLAGGRSYEQYFGPGTRLTVT.

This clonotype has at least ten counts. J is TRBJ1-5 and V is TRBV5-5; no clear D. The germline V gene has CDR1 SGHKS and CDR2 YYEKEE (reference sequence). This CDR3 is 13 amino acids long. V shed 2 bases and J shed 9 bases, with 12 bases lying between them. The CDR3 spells CASSLRQWTPQHF. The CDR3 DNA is TGTGCCAGCAGCTTACGGCAGTGGACGCCCCAGCATTTT.

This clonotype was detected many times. The CDR3 nucleotides read TGCAGTGCGACTGATTTCAATGAGCAGTTCTTC. This encodes CSATDFNEQFF. This sequence joins TRBV20-1 and TRBJ2-1; D gene unclear. This CDR3 is 11 amino acids long. Per germline, CDR1 DFQATT and CDR2 SNEGSKA (reference sequence). Trimming left V 6 bases short and J 6 bases short, with 9 bases between.

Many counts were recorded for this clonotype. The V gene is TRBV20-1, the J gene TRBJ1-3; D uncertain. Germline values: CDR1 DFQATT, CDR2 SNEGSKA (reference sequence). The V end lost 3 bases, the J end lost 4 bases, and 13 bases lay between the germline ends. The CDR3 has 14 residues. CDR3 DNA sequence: TGCAGTGCTAGTGGCTTGAGCCAGGGAAACACCATATATTTT. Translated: CSASGLSQGNTIYF.

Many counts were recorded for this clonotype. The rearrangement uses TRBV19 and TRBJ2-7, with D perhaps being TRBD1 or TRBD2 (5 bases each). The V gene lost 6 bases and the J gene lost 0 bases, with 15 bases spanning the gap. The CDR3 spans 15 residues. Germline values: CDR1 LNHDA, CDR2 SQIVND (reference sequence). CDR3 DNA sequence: TGTGCCAGTAGCCCTCACGGGGCTAGCTCCTACGAGCAGTACTTC. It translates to CASSPHGASSYEQYF.